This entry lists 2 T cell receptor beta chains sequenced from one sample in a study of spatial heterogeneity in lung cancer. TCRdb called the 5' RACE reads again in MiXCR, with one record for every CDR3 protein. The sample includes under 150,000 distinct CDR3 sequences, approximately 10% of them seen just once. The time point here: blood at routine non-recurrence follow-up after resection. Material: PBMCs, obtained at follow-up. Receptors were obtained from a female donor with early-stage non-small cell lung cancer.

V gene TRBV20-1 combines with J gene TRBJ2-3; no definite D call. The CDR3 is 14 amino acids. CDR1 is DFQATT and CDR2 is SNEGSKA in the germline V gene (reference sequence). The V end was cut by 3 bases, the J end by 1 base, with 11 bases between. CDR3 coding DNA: TGCAGTGCTAGGAAAGAACGGGGCACAGATACGCAGTATTTT. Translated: CSARKERGTDTQYF.

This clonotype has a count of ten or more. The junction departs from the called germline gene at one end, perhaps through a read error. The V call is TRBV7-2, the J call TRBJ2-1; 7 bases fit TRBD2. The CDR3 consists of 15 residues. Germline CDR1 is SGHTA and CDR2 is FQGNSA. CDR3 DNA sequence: TGTGCCAGCAGCCTAGCGGATAACTCCTACAATGAGCAGTTCTTC. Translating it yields CASSLADNSYNEQFF.